This TCR beta chain was observed in a study of PD-1 blockade in classical Hodgkin lymphoma. Points from the study as a whole: Factors driving the repertoire differences, possibly disease activity or prior therapy, remain undefined.

Germline values: CDR1 MNHNS, CDR2 SASEGT. With 3 bases clipped from V and 10 bases from J, the junction kept 9 bases outside the gene matches. The CDR3 is made up of 15 amino acids. TCRdb's table, derived via immunoSEQ multiplex PCR, lists solely in-frame clones and lacks some. The table has over 15,000 clones, 84% seen once. Of note for this clone: Its target is not known.

Brentuximab vedotin exposure varied among the patients, all of whom had relapsed after autologous stem cell transplantation. The origin of this receptor is a human donor with classical Hodgkin lymphoma. V is TRBV6-1 and J is TRBJ2-1, with 10 nucleotides matching TRBD2. Here the sequenced sample was peripheral blood mononuclear cells (PBMCs), taken at baseline. CDR3 bases: TGTGCCAGCAGTGATAGCGGGGGGCCTACAATGGAGCAGTTCTTC. Residues: CASSDSGGPTMEQFF.